A selection of T cell receptor beta chains follows, all from one sample in a study of cytomegalovirus exposure and HLA in healthy donors. Clones were sequenced by immunoSEQ multiplex PCR, and TCRdb holds only the in-frame ones, with some missing. The sample carries about 160,000 clones, 84% recorded once. Sequencing input: PBMCs. The receptors were gathered from a man younger than 35 in good health and CMV-seronegative. Each CDR3 is given with its conserved first and last residue. A D gene is named only where the DNA matches it firmly. Only some rows state a clone size, as once, few, many or a class for expanded clones.

TRBJ2-7,TRBV2,-,TRBD2,TGTGCCAGCAGTTCTCTAGCGGGGGGAGGCGAGCAGTACTTC,CASSSLAGGGEQYF
TRBJ2-1,TRBV19,-,TRBD2,TGTGCCAGTAGTATTCGCATTTCGACTGCCGGGGGGGATGAGCAGTTCTTC,CASSIRISTAGGDEQFF
TRBJ2-6,TRBV7-9,-,-,TGTGCCAGCAGCCCAAGCACGGGGGACTCTGGGGCCAACGTCCTGACTTTC,CASSPSTGDSGANVLTF
TRBJ1-5,TRBV28,few,-,TGTGCCAGCAGGGAGGAAGGACAGCTTAATCAGCCCCAGCATTTT,CASREEGQLNQPQHF
TRBJ2-7,TRBV10-1,-,-,TGCGCCAGCAGAGGAGGTAGGTCATCGGCATCCTACGAGCAGTACTTC,CASRGGRSSASYEQYF
TRBJ2-4,TRBV9,-,-,TGTGCCAGCAGCGCCGGGATAGGCCAGGGGGCCAAAAACATTCAGTACTTC,CASSAGIGQGAKNIQYF
TRBJ1-5,TRBV7-9,-,TRBD1,TGTGCCAGCAGCGTACACAGGGGCGGAGATCAGCCCCAGCATTTT,CASSVHRGGDQPQHF
TRBJ1-2,TRBV28,once,-,TGTGCCAGCAGTTTTTCCCCTGGGCAGGGGAAATATGGCTACACCTTC,CASSFSPGQGKYGYTF
TRBJ2-4,TRBV9,-,TRBD1,TGTGCCAGCAGCTTTGAGACAGGGGTCGGAAACATTCAGTACTTC,CASSFETGVGNIQYF
TRBJ2-1,TRBV7-3,-,TRBD1,TGTGCCAGCAGCTCCGGGACAGGGGTAAACAATGAGCAGTTCTTC,CASSSGTGVNNEQFF
TRBJ2-1,TRBV5-3,-,-,TGTGCCAGAAGCGACCAAGGGACTTGGCAGTTCTTC,CARSDQGTWQFF
TRBJ2-1,TRBV4-2,-,TRBD1,TGTGCCAGCAGCCAAGATGGTCCGGGACAGGGCCACAATGAGCAGTTCTTC,CASSQDGPGQGHNEQFF
TRBJ1-5,TRBV6-5,-,-,TGTGCCAGCAGTCCCAGGGTTGGCAATCAGCCCCAGCATTTT,CASSPRVGNQPQHF
TRBJ1-2,TRBV5-6,-,-,TGTGCCAGCAGCTTGGTTGCGGTTCTGGCTTCGGGTGGCTACACCTTC,CASSLVAVLASGGYTF
TRBJ1-2,TRBV19,-,-,TGTGCCAGTAGTATAGGAGGGAGCTATGGCTACACCTTC,CASSIGGSYGYTF
TRBJ2-2,TRBV2,-,-,TGTGCCAGCAGTGAAGCTCTGGCGCAGGTGTTTTTT,CASSEALAQVFF
TRBJ1-5,TRBV21-1,few,-,TGTGCCAGCAGCAAAATTCCGGACAGGGTGAATCAGCCCCAGCATTTT,CASSKIPDRVNQPQHF
TRBJ1-6,TRBV28,-,-,TGTGCCAGCAGTCGACAGGTAGATAATTCACCCCTCCACTTT,CASSRQVDNSPLHF
TRBJ1-1,TRBV6-1,-,-,TGTGCCAGCAGTACGGACAGTTACACTGAAGCTTTCTTT,CASSTDSYTEAFF
TRBJ2-1,TRBV27,-,TRBD2,TGTGCCAGCAGTTTCCAAACTAGCGGGAGATCATACAATGAGCAGTTCTTC,CASSFQTSGRSYNEQFF
TRBJ2-3,TRBV19,once,TRBD1,TGTGCCAGTAGACTTCGGACAGGAGGCACAGATACGCAGTATTTT,CASRLRTGGTDTQYF
TRBJ1-3,TRBV9,-,-,TGTGCCAGCAGCTTCGGCGGGGGCTCTGGAAACACCATATATTTT,CASSFGGGSGNTIYF
TRBJ2-1,TRBV4-1,-,-,TGCGCCAGCAGCCAAGATTCGAGCCCTCTGCCCTACAATGAGCAGTTCTTC,CASSQDSSPLPYNEQFF
TRBJ1-3,TRBV5-1,-,-,TGCGCCAGCAGCCGCGGTGGCGAAACTGGAAACACCATATATTTT,CASSRGGETGNTIYF
TRBJ2-1,TRBV7-2,-,TRBD2,TGTGCCAGCAGCTTAGGACTAGCGGGGGGACGGGGGGTCGACAATGAGCAGTTCTTC,CASSLGLAGGRGVDNEQFF
TRBJ2-2,TRBV27,-,TRBD1,TGTGCCAGCAGTTCAGGACAGGGAGGGAACACCGGGGAGCTGTTTTTT,CASSSGQGGNTGELFF
TRBJ2-5,TRBV7-8,-,TRBD2,TGTGCCAGCAGCTTACGGGGGGGAGAGACCCAGTACTTC,CASSLRGGETQYF
TRBJ1-2,TRBV5-6,-,-,TGTGCCAGCAGCTCCCCCTTACGGACAGCTAAATATGGCTACACCTTC,CASSSPLRTAKYGYTF
TRBJ2-3,TRBV28,-,TRBD2,TGTGCCAGCAGCAAAATGGGTAGCGGGGGACGCACAGATACGCAGTATTTT,CASSKMGSGGRTDTQYF
TRBJ1-3,TRBV7-2,-,-,TGTGCCAGCAGCCCCTTAGCAGGAAACACCATATATTTT,CASSPLAGNTIYF
TRBJ1-6,TRBV7-2,-,-,TGTGCCAGCACCTCCGGGGGGCCCCTCCACTTT,CASTSGGPLHF
TRBJ2-1,TRBV25-1,-,TRBD2,TGTGCGTCTTCTCTAGCGGGAGGTCTCAATGAGCAGTTCTTC,CASSLAGGLNEQFF
TRBJ2-2,TRBV28,-,-,TGTGCCAGCAATCTCTACAGGCCGAACACCGGGGAGCTGTTTTTT,CASNLYRPNTGELFF
TRBJ1-1,TRBV18,-,-,TGTGCCAGCTCTCAGGACATGAACACTGAAGCTTTCTTT,CASSQDMNTEAFF
TRBJ2-7,TRBV10-3,-,-,TGTGCCATCAGTGATGGGGGGGAGAGGGGGTACGAGCAGTACTTC,CAISDGGERGYEQYF
TRBJ2-5,TRBV4-1,-,-,TGCGCCAGCAGCCAAGAAAACCGGGAAGAGACCCAGTACTTC,CASSQENREETQYF
TRBJ2-1,TRBV19,-,-,TGTGCCAGTAGTATCATAGAAGGGGTGGCCTACAATGAGCAGTTCTTC,CASSIIEGVAYNEQFF
TRBJ1-5,TRBV30,few,-,TGTGCCTGGACGAGTGGGACATATAGCAATCAGCCCCAGCATTTT,CAWTSGTYSNQPQHF
TRBJ2-3,TRBV5-1,-,-,TGCGCCAGCAGCTTGGGGTATACTAGCACAGATACGCAGTATTTT,CASSLGYTSTDTQYF
TRBJ2-2,TRBV4-3,once,TRBD1,TGCGCCAGCAGCCAAGATGGCGTCCAGGGGGTAAACGCGAACACCGGGGAGCTGTTTTTT,CASSQDGVQGVNANTGELFF
TRBJ2-2,TRBV29-1,-,TRBD2,TGCAGCGTTGAAGGGCGGGAGACGTACACCGGGGAGCTGTTTTTT,CSVEGRETYTGELFF
TRBJ1-4,TRBV7-9,-,TRBD1,TGTGCCAGCAGCACCGGGACAGCAACTAATGAAAAACTGTTTTTT,CASSTGTATNEKLFF
TRBJ2-7,TRBV11-2,-,-,TGTGCCAGCAGCTTAGCGGCGGACTCCTACGAGCAGTACTTC,CASSLAADSYEQYF
TRBJ1-1,TRBV19,-,-,TGTGCCAGTAACGCAGGGTACGTTGAAGCTTTCTTT,CASNAGYVEAFF
TRBJ2-1,TRBV14,-,TRBD2,TGTGCCAGCACCCGTTCGAGCGGGAGGGGAGACAATGAGCAGTTCTTC,CASTRSSGRGDNEQFF
TRBJ1-4,TRBV6-1,-,-,TGTGCCACCGCGGGAGGGGGGACTAATGAAAAACTGTTTTTT,CATAGGGTNEKLFF
TRBJ2-7,TRBV11-2,once,-,TGTGCCAGCGAGAATTCCAGGGTGCCCTCCTACGAGCAGTACTTC,CASENSRVPSYEQYF
TRBJ2-5,TRBV6-5,few,-,TGTGCCAGCTCTTCCGGGTGGAGGGAGACCCAGTACTTC,CASSSGWRETQYF
TRBJ2-2,TRBV25-1,few,-,TGTGCCAGCAGTGAATCCCCCACTAGGGTTGGCGGGGAGCTGTTTTTT,CASSESPTRVGGELFF
TRBJ1-3,TRBV5-6,-,-,TGTGCCAGCAGCTTATATAGTGCGAACACCATATATTTT,CASSLYSANTIYF
TRBJ2-4,TRBV30,-,TRBD1,TGTGCCTGGAGTGCAGGGGGAGCCAAAAACATTCAGTACTTC,CAWSAGGAKNIQYF
TRBJ1-6,TRBV7-3,few,-,TGTGCCAGCAGCTTAACGAGGGAAAGAGGTTCACCCCTCCACTTT,CASSLTRERGSPLHF